This TCR beta chain was documented in a study of shared clonotypes between healthy human individuals. This CDR3 is 16 amino acids long. This clone was counted only a few times. Its antigen is not identified. The study's findings and limits: With a few donors compared, 4% to 5.5% of naive CD4 clonotypes were shared.

Investigators spread the genomic DNA of each subset evenly over several immunoSEQ plates. TCRdb's table, derived via immunoSEQ multiplex PCR, lists solely in-frame clones and lacks some. This table holds about 1.1 million clones, 70% to 80% found once. Sequencing was done on a sample of memory CD4+ T cells from PBMCs. Subset given: CD45RA-negative fraction. This sequence was found in a man aged 18 to 30 in good health. Some clones in this sample may be carry-over from other donors' samples. This chain links TRBV21-1 with TRBJ2-3; the table names TRBD2, a call not compared with the DNA. TRBV21-1 is a recognized pseudogene. In nucleotides, the CDR3 is TGTGCCAGCAGCAAAGCGGGAGGGCCGAGGGCAGATACGCAGTATTTT. This codes for CASSKAGGPRADTQYF.